These T cell receptor beta chains were read from a single sample in a study of blood T cell repertoires in COVID-19. The table came from immunoSEQ multiplex PCR; TCRdb's copy has only in-frame clones and leaves some out. This repertoire shows just over 75,000 clones, 65% to 85% found once; its top ten account for about 5%. Specimen: peripheral blood. Receptors originate from a man in his 60s with active or convalescent COVID-19. The CDR3 runs from the conserved cysteine through the conserved F or W. The order of the fields is V gene, CDR3 length, J gene, D gene, CDR3 protein. The D gene is left open where the match is weak.

>TRBV7-2|13|TRBJ1-2|NA
CASSMTVTDGYTF
>TRBV3-1/TRBV3-2|13|TRBJ1-1|NA
CASSQGTNTEAFF
>TRBV9|16|TRBJ2-5|TRBD2
CASSVATSAGQETQYF
>TRBV5-6|14|TRBJ1-2|TRBD1
CASSSTAPGGGYTF
>TRBV7-2|16|TRBJ1-3|NA
CASSLGGTPLRNTIYF
>TRBV6-5|14|TRBJ2-1|TRBD1
CASSPGTGDNEQFF
>TRBV6-5|12|TRBJ1-2|NA
CASSRQEYGYTF
>TRBV15|15|TRBJ1-2|NA
CATSRDIGHTGSYTF
>TRBV5-8|15|TRBJ1-5|NA
CASSRSGQHNQPQHF
>TRBV5-1|19|TRBJ1-5|TRBD1
CASSPGRTGGSVGNQPQHF
>TRBV6-5|14|TRBJ2-7|NA
CASSYSKRAHEQYF
>TRBV19|18|TRBJ2-7|TRBD2
CASSRTGSGTSGGAAQYF
>TRBV30|14|TRBJ1-6|NA
CASTQGYVGSPLHF
>TRBV20-1|14|TRBJ2-3|NA
CSASGSLLTDTQYF
>TRBV5-1|18|TRBJ2-5|TRBD2
CASSPGTSGAHGQETQYF
>TRBV6-2/TRBV6-3|16|TRBJ2-3|TRBD2
CASSYRASGGPGKGYF
>TRBV6-5|15|TRBJ1-4|TRBD1
CASRDRGAANEKLFF
>TRBV6-6|16|TRBJ2-2|TRBD1
CASSSPGQGGAGELFF